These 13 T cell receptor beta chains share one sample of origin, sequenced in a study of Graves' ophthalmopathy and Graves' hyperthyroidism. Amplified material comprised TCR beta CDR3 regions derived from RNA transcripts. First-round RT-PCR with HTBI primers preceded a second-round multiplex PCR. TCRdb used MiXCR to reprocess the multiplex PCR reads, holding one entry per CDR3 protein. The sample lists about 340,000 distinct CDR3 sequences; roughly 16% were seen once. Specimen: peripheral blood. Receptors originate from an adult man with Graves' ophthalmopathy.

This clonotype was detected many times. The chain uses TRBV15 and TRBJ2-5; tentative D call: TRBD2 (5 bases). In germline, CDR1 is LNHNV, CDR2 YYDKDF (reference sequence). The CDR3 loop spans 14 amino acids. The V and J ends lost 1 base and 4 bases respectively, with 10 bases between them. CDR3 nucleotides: TGTGCCACCAGCAGAGCTGATGCGGGAGAGACCCAGTACTTC. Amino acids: CATSRADAGETQYF.

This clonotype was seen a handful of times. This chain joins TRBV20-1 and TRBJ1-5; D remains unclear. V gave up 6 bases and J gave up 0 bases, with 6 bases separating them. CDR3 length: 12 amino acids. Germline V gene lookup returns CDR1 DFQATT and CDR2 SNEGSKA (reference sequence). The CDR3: CSATYSNQPQHF. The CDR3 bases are TGCAGTGCCACATATAGCAATCAGCCCCAGCATTTT.

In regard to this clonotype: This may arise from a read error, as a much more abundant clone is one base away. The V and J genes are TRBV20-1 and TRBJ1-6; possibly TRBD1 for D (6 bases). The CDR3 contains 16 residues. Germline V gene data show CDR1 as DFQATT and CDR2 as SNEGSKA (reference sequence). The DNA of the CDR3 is TGCAGTGCTAGTCTACGGGGCGGAGGGGGTAATTCACCCCTCCGCTTT. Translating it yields CSASLRGGGGNSPLRF.

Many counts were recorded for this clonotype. The CDR3 DNA reads TGTGCCAGCAGTGAACAGGCTTACGAGCAGTACTTC. Translated: CASSEQAYEQYF. The chain is built from TRBV2 and TRBJ2-7; the D is unclear. The ends were cut back, 2 bases at V and 4 bases at J, with 6 bases in the middle. This CDR3 contains 12 residues. Germline V gene sequence: CDR1 SNHLY, CDR2 FYNNEI. Together with reference TRBV2 and TRBJ2-7, the CDR3 gives the full variable domain: EPEVTQTPSHQVTQMGQEVILRCVPISNHLYFYWYRQILGQKVEFLVSFYNNEISEKSEIFDDQFSVERPDGSNFTLKIRSTKLEDSAMYFCASSEQAYEQYFGPGTRLTVT.

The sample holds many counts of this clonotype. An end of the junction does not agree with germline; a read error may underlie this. This chain's CDR3 is CADDGSQHF. For the CDR3, the DNA is TGTGCCGACGACGGGAGCCAGCACTTC. J is TRBJ2-5 and V is TRBV7-2; D is possibly TRBD2 (6 bases). The CDR3 has 9 residues. Per germline, CDR1 SGHTA and CDR2 FQGNSA.

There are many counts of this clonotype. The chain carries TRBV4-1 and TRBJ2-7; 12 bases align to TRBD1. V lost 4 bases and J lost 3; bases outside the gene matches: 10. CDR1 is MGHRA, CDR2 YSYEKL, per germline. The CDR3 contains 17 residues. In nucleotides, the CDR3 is TGCGCCAGCAGCCGAGCGGGCGGGACAGGGGGCTTCTACGAGCAGTACTTC. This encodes CASSRAGGTGGFYEQYF.

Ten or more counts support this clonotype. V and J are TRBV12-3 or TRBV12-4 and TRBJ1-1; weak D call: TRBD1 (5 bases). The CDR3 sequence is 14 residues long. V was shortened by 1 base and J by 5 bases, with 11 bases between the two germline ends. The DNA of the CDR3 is TGTGCCAGCAGTTTAGAGGCGGGGACTACTGAAGCTTTCTTT. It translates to CASSLEAGTTEAFF.

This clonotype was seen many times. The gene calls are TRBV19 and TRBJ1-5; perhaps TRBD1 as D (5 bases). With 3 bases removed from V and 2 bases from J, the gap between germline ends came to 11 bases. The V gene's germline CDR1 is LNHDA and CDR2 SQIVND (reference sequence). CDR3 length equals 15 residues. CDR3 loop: CASSIGLGGNQPQHF. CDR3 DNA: TGTGCCAGTAGTATTGGATTGGGGGGCAATCAGCCCCAGCATTTT.

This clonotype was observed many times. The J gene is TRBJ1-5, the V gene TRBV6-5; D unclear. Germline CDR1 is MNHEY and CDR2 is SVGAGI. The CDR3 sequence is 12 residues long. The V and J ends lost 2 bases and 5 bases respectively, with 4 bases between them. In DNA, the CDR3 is TGTGCCAGCAGTTACACTGATCAGCCCCAGCATTTT. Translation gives CASSYTDQPQHF.

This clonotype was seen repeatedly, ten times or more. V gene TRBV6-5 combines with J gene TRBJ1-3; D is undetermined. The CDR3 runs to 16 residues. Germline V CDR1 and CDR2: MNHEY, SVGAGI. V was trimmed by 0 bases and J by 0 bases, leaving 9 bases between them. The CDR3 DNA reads TGTGCCAGCAGTTACTCCTGGGCCACCTCTGGAAACACCATATATTTT. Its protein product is CASSYSWATSGNTIYF.

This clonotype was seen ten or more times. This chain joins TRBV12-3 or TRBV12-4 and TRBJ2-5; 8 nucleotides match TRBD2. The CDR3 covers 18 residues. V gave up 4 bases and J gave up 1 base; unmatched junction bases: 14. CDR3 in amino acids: CASSSNHFSGEAQETQYF. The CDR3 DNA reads TGTGCCAGCAGTTCCAACCATTTTAGCGGGGAGGCCCAAGAGACCCAGTACTTC.

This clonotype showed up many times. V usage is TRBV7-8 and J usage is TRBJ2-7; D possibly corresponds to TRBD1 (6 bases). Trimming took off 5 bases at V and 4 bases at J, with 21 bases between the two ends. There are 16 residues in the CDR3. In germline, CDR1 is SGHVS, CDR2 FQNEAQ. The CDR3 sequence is CASSPTFSGGHYEQYF. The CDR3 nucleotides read TGTGCCAGCAGCCCAACCTTTTCTGGGGGCCATTACGAGCAGTACTTC.

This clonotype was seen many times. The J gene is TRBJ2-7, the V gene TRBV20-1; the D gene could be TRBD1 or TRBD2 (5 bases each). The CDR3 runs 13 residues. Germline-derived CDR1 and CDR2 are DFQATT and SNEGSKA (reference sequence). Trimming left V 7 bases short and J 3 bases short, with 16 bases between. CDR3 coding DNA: TGCAGTGTTACTAGGGACCGGGACTACGAGCAGTACTTC. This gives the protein CSVTRDRDYEQYF.